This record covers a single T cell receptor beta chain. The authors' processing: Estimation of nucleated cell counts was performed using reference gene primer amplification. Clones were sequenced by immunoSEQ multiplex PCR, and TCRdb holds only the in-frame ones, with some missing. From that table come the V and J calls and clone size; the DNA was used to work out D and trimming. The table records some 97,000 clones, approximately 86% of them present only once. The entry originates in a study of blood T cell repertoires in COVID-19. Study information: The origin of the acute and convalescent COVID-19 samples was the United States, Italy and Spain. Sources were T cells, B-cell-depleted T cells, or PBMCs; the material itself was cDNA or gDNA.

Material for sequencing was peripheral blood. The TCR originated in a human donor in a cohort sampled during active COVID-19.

The CDR3 spells CAIMGARTSNTIYF. The CDR3 nucleotides read TGTGCCATCATGGGGGCTCGAACCTCTAACACCATATATTTT. The chain joins TRBV10-3 to TRBJ1-3; tentative D call: TRBD1 (6 bases). The CDR3 is 14 residues long. V was trimmed by 7 bases and J by 7 bases, leaving 17 bases between them. The germline gives CDR1 ENHRY, CDR2 SYGVKD.